The clone carrying this T cell receptor beta chain appeared once. Authors' analysis steps: Estimation of nucleated cell counts was performed using reference gene primer amplification. Some clones are missing from TCRdb's copy, which holds only in-frame ones; the method was immunoSEQ multiplex PCR. V, J and clone size derive from that table, while D and trimming were established from the DNA sequence. The table has about 230,000 clones, around 80% seen once. The data originate from a study of blood T cell repertoires in COVID-19. At the level of the study: In each case, the material was cDNA or gDNA derived from T cells, B-cell-depleted T cells, or PBMCs.

Trimming shortened V by 8 bases and J by 0 bases, and 7 bases separated the two germline ends. Per germline, CDR1 MNHEY and CDR2 SVGAGI. This CDR3 is 12 amino acids long. The TCR comes from a man aged 35-49 years with acute or convalescent COVID-19. The sample comprised peripheral blood. The chain employs TRBV6-5 and TRBJ1-1; D ambiguous. As DNA, the CDR3 is TGTGCCAGCCAGGACTTGAACACTGAAGCTTTCTTT. Its protein is CASQDLNTEAFF.